This TCR beta chain was captured by sequencing in a study of T cell changes during pregnancy in multiple sclerosis (dated by TCRdb to about 2019). The study in broad terms: The study examined how the T cell repertoire changed over the course of pregnancy in women with multiple sclerosis.

Libraries were made using the immunoSEQ multiplex PCR assay. Not all clones reach the TCRdb copy of this immuneACCESS table, which keeps in-frame sequences only. Checked studies attribute under half of the gap to unresolved V genes and leave the rest unexplained. This sample gives tens of thousands of clones in total; roughly nine tenths of them show up just once. The leading ten clones occupy around 0.47% of the sample. This clone has a single count. The antigen it recognizes is unknown. Base qualities are missing; no much larger clone stands one base away. Its CDR3 holds 15 amino acids, cysteine through phenylalanine. The read is trimmed to its CDR3 DNA, 45 bases read in frame from base 1. According to the germline V gene, CDR1 reads SGHRS and CDR2 reads YFSETQ. V is pruned by 1 base and J by 6 bases, leaving 7 bases of the junction without a gene match.

The chain employs TRBV5-1 and TRBJ2-1, with 7 central nucleotides matching TRBD2. This specimen was CD4+ T cells from peripheral blood mononuclear cells, taken in the second trimester of pregnancy. The TCR sequence derives from a female donor in good health, enrolled as a control in a pregnancy study. The DNA sequence reads TGCGCCAGCAGCTTGTCTAGCGGCCGGCTCAATGAGCAGTTCTTC. Its protein is CASSLSSGRLNEQFF.